This T cell receptor (beta chain) was retrieved from a study of graft-versus-host responses after intestinal transplantation. Study at large: Induction using anti-thymocyte globulin, followed by tacrolimus and steroids for 3 to 4 years, was given to all recipients.

This clone was counted once. Antigen specificity is unknown. Using immunoSEQ multiplex PCR, the repertoire was profiled, and TCRdb retains in-frame clones only, with some absent. The table includes approximately 88,000 clones, 90% detected once. CDR1 is SNHLY, CDR2 FYNNEI, per germline. V lost 10 bases to trimming and J lost 3 bases, with 13 bases between them. This CDR3 is built from 12 residues. Study-level results: Those patients showing graft-donor T cell macrochimerism displayed high graft-versus-host to host-versus-graft clonal ratios in allografts. GvH clonotypes were identified within recipient marrow, with a subset emerging first in ileum or blood. Maximum circulating GvH clone levels tracked with early post-transplant HvG decreases.

The chain has TRBV2 and TRBJ2-7; maybe TRBD1 (6 bases). The source of this sequence is a human donor who received an intestinal transplant. The sample consisted of unstimulated CD4+ T cells sorted from spleen or lymph node cells, taken before intestinal transplant. CDR3 sequence (DNA): TGTGCCACTGGACCACAGGGCTACGAGCAGTACTTC. It translates to CATGPQGYEQYF.